These 2 T cell receptor beta chains share one sample of origin, sequenced in a study of HIV-infected patients and healthy controls. About 500 ng RNA was reverse transcribed with alpha and beta constant-region primers. Using multiplexing indices, alpha and beta chain libraries were generated apart by chain-specific third strand synthesis. Using its own MiXCR run on the 5' RACE reads, TCRdb lists one record per CDR3 protein. The top ten hold about 6.4% of the sample, which has some 13,000 distinct CDR3 sequences, about 9.8% seen once. All unsorted peripheral T cells were captured because whole blood was used without fractionation. Material for sequencing was blood. The receptors here all came from an adult in good health.

The chain recombines TRBV6-5 with TRBJ2-2; 7 bases line up with TRBD1. Looked up from germline, CDR1 is MNHEY and CDR2 is SVGAGI. V gave up 2 bases and J gave up 1 base; unmatched junction bases: 4. The CDR3 runs 16 residues. The CDR3 DNA reads as TGTGCCAGCAGTTACCAAAGGACAGGGAACACCGGGGAGCTGTTTTTT. This sequence encodes CASSYQRTGNTGELFF.

This clonotype is classed as medium-sized. The chain is built from TRBV7-2 and TRBJ2-5, with 9 bases matching TRBD2. Trimming cost V 0 bases and J 6 bases; bases outside gene matches: 2. The CDR3 consists of 14 residues. From germline, CDR1 is SGHTA and CDR2 FQGNSA. CDR3 bases: TGTGCCAGCAGCTTAGCGGGGACTAGCCAGACCCAGTACTTC. Its translation: CASSLAGTSQTQYF.